This TCR beta chain comes out of a study of memory CD4+ T cells and cytomegalovirus serostatus. Study-level background: This sample comes from healthy Belgian adults, eight to ten CMV seropositive, 24 seronegative.

Authors' processing steps: After removing out-of-frame reads, over 2 million distinct TCRbeta sequences remained. Using immunoSEQ multiplex PCR, the repertoire was profiled, and TCRdb retains in-frame clones only, with some absent. The V and J calls and clone size were taken over from that table, and D and trimming were inferred from the DNA. Here the sample spans about 56,000 clones, over 65% being singletons. About this clone: Its target is unknown. Its ends do not fully match the called genes, so a read error is possible.

From germline, CDR1 is MNHNY and CDR2 SVGAGI (reference sequence). The CDR3 totals 14 residues. Study-wide points: The CMV-associated TCR signature appears largely within the CD4+ memory repertoire.

The sort gate was single viable CD3+CD4+CD8-CD45RO+ cells for memory CD4+ T cells. After thawing, CD4+ T cells were positively selected. Sequenced material: memory CD4+ T cells from blood. The chain combines TRBV6-6 with TRBJ1-3; the D is unclear. The clonotype was recovered from an adult in good health and CMV-seropositive. The CDR3 DNA reads as TGTGCCAGCAGCTACTATTCACGCGGAAACACCATATATTTT. Protein product: CASSYYSRGNTIYF.